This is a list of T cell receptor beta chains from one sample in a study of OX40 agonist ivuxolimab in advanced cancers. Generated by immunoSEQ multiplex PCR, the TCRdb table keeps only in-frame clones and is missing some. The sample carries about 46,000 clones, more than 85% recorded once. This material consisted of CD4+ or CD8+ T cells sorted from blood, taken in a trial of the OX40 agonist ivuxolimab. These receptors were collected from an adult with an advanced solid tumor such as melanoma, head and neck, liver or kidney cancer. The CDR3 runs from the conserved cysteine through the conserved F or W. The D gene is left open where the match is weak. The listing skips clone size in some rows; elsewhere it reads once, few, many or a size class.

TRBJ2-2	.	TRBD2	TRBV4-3	CASRDDFKRETGELFF	TGCGCCAGCAGAGACGACTTCAAGCGGGAGACCGGGGAGCTGTTTTTT
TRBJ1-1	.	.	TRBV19	CASKAAAMNTEAFF	TGTGCCAGTAAAGCCGCAGCTATGAACACTGAAGCTTTCTTT
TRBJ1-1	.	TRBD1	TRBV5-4	CASSLGWTGGTEAFF	TGTGCCAGCAGCTTGGGGTGGACAGGGGGCACTGAAGCTTTCTTT
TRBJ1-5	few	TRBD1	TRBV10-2	CASREGTGAGQPQHF	TGCGCCAGCAGGGAAGGGACAGGAGCGGGGCAGCCCCAGCATTTT
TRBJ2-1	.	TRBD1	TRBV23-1	CASTPGQGNNEQFF	TGCGCCAGCACCCCGGGACAGGGTAACAATGAGCAGTTCTTC
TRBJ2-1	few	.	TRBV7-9	CASSRGASNEQFF	TGTGCCAGCAGCAGGGGGGCCAGTAATGAGCAGTTCTTC
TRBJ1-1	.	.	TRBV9	CASSLGGGTEAFF	TGTGCCAGCAGCCTAGGGGGGGGCACTGAAGCTTTCTTT
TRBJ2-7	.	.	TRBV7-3	CASSQGPTYEQYF	TGTGCCAGCAGCCAAGGACCGACCTACGAGCAGTACTTC
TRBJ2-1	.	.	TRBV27	CASTQQVSSYNEQFF	TGTGCCAGCACCCAACAGGTTAGCTCCTACAATGAGCAGTTCTTC
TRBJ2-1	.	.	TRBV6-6	CASKDDGPFRALFF	TGTGCCAGCAAGGATGACGGTCCATTCCGAGCACTGTTCTTC
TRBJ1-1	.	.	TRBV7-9	CASNKFQGGHTEAFF	TGTGCCAGCAACAAATTCCAGGGAGGGCACACTGAAGCTTTCTTT
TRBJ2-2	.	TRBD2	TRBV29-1	CSVEEGLAGAGTGELFF	TGCAGCGTTGAAGAGGGACTAGCGGGGGCGGGGACCGGGGAGCTGTTTTTT
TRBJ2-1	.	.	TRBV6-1	CASSEYDVGDEQFF	TGTGCCAGCAGTGAATATGATGTCGGGGATGAGCAGTTCTTC
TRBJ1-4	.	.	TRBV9	CASSVLGRTNEKLFF	TGTGCCAGCAGCGTCTTGGGTCGGACTAATGAAAAACTGTTTTTT
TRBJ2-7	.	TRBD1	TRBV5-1	CASSLAYAGTGGSYEQYF	TGCGCCAGCAGCTTGGCCTACGCCGGGACAGGGGGATCCTACGAGCAGTACTTC
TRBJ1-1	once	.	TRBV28	CASSLEHQNTEAFF	TGTGCCAGCAGTTTGGAACACCAGAACACTGAAGCTTTCTTT
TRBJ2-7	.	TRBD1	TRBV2	CASTPHASGGLGYEQYF	TGTGCCAGCACCCCGCATGCTTCAGGGGGTTTGGGATACGAGCAGTACTTC
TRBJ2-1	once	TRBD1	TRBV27	CASSSGQGFGEQFF	TGTGCCAGCAGCTCAGGACAGGGCTTCGGTGAGCAGTTCTTC
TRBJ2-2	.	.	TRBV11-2	CASSPSDDLNTGELFF	TGTGCCAGCAGCCCTTCGGACGATTTGAACACCGGGGAGCTGTTTTTT
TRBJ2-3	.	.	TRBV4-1	CASSQGSSVVDTQYF	TGCGCCAGCAGCCAAGGGTCTTCGGTGGTGGATACGCAGTATTTT
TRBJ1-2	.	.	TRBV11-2	CAESRGNGYTF	TGTGCCGAGAGCAGGGGAAATGGCTACACCTTC
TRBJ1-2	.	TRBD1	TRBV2	CASSTPRDRVGHGYTF	TGTGCCAGCAGTACACCCCGGGACAGGGTGGGGCATGGCTACACCTTC
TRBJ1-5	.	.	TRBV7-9	CASSLVSGPYSNQPQHF	TGTGCCAGCAGCTTAGTATCAGGGCCGTATAGCAATCAGCCCCAGCATTTT
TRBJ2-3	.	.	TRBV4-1	CASSQGYGIPSTDTQYF	TGCGCCAGCAGCCAAGGGTACGGGATACCTAGCACAGATACGCAGTATTTT
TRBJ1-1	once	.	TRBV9	CASSAAGGAEAFF	TGTGCCAGCAGCGCCGCGGGGGGTGCTGAAGCTTTCTTT
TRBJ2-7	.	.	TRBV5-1	CASSFDRGEQYF	TGCGCCAGCAGCTTTGACCGGGGCGAGCAGTACTTC
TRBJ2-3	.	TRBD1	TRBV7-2	CASSPQTGANTDTQYF	TGTGCCAGCAGCCCTCAAACAGGGGCTAACACAGATACGCAGTATTTT
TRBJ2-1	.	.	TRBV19	CASSIGGDNEQFF	TGTGCCAGTAGTATAGGCGGGGACAATGAGCAGTTCTTC
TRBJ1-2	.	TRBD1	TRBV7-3	CASSLDPDRGNGYTF	TGTGCCAGCAGCTTAGATCCCGACAGGGGCAACGGCTACACCTTC
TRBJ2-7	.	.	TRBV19	CASSEPGYEQYF	TGTGCCAGTAGTGAGCCGGGGTACGAGCAGTACTTC
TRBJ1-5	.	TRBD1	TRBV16	CASSQSLQGGLNQPQHF	TGTGCCAGCAGCCAATCGTTGCAAGGGGGCCTTAATCAGCCCCAGCATTTT
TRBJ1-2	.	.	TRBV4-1	CASSQEPRVVVFLWGYTF	TGCGCCAGCAGCCAAGAGCCAAGAGTAGTGGTTTTTTTGTGGGGCTACACCTTC
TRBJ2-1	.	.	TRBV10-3	CAISEYNEQFF	TGTGCCATCAGTGAGTACAATGAGCAGTTCTTC
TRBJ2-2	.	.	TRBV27	CAPRVPVSGELFF	TGTGCCCCCCGGGTCCCCGTGAGCGGGGAGCTGTTTTTT
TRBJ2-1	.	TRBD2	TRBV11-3	CASSLEVAGAYNEQFF	TGTGCCAGCAGCTTAGAAGTAGCGGGAGCCTACAATGAGCAGTTCTTC
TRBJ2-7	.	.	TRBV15	CATSSSGTEDYEQYF	TGTGCCACCAGCAGTTCCGGGACGGAAGACTACGAGCAGTACTTC
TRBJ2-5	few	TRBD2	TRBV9	CASSPGTSGSGETQYF	TGTGCCAGCAGCCCGGGGACTAGCGGGAGCGGGGAGACCCAGTACTTC
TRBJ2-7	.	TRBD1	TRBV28	CASSSPNIRGTGGKSYEQYF	TGTGCCAGCAGTTCACCTAATATCAGGGGGACAGGGGGCAAGTCCTACGAGCAGTACTTC
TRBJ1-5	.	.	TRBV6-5	CASSSRVSNQPQHF	TGTGCCAGCAGTTCCAGGGTGAGCAATCAGCCCCAGCATTTT
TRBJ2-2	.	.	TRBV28	CASSSGTNTGELFF	TGTGCCAGCAGTTCAGGAACGAACACCGGGGAGCTGTTTTTT
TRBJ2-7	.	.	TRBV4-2	CASSQDRGLGYEQYF	TGTGCCAGCAGCCAAGATCGGGGACTCGGCTACGAGCAGTACTTC
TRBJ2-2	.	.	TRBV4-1	CASSQDGGSYSGELFF	TGCGCCAGCAGCCAAGACGGTGGCTCATACAGCGGGGAGCTGTTTTTT
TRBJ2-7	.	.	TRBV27	CASSLTGSLAEQYF	TGTGCCAGCAGTTTAACAGGGTCCCTAGCCGAGCAGTACTTC
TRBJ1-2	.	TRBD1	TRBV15	CATSRSDRINYGYTF	TGTGCCACCAGCAGATCGGACAGGATTAACTATGGCTACACCTTC
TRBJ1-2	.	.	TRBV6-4	CASSPNDQGLVYGYTF	TGTGCCAGCAGCCCGAACGACCAGGGGTTGGTCTATGGCTACACCTTC
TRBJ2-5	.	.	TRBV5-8	CASSLVLVEVDQYF	TGTGCCAGCAGCTTGGTCCTGGTGGAGGTGGACCAGTACTTC
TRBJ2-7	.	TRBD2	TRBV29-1	CSFNGLAGGGSYEQYF	TGCAGCTTCAATGGACTAGCGGGAGGGGGATCCTACGAGCAGTACTTC
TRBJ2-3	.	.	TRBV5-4	CASSLWTDTQYF	TGTGCCAGCAGCTTGTGGACAGATACGCAGTATTTT
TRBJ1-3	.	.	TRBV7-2	CASSTDSASGNTIYF	TGTGCCAGCAGCACGGACAGTGCCTCTGGAAACACCATATATTTT
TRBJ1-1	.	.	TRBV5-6	CASSLALTVNTEAFF	TGTGCCAGCAGCTTGGCCTTGACAGTCAACACTGAAGCTTTCTTT